The rows below give T cell receptor beta chains drawn from one sample of a study of early T cells in non-severe SARS-CoV-2 infection. MiXCR, applied by TCRdb to the 5' RACE reads, yields one record per CDR3 protein. This sample carries about 40,000 distinct CDR3 sequences, approximately 8.7% of them seen once, and the ten largest clones take around 12%. The material was whole blood, obtained at baseline. These receptors all stem from an adult who was a healthcare worker with PCR-confirmed SARS-CoV-2 infection or an uninfected control (not recorded which). The CDR3 runs from the conserved cysteine through the conserved F or W.

J | V | CDR3
TRBJ2-6 | TRBV11-2 | CASSLAEGQGDYSGANVLTF
TRBJ2-7 | TRBV2 | CASSEKGYEQYF
TRBJ2-5 | TRBV11-3 | CASSLGLAGELLQTQYF
TRBJ2-7 | TRBV7-9 | CASSLAPGQAYEQYF
TRBJ2-1 | TRBV3-1 | CASSQDIAGGRSGEQFF
TRBJ2-7 | TRBV6-5 | CASSYSRDYAYEQYF
TRBJ2-7 | TRBV29-1 | CSVYGGAEQYF
TRBJ1-1 | TRBV12-3/TRBV12-4 | CASRALGFTEAFF
TRBJ2-1 | TRBV29-1 | CSVDAGPGNNEQFF
TRBJ2-2 | TRBV7-2 | CASSLRGMNTGELFF
TRBJ1-1 | TRBV4-1 | CASSQGVYREAFF
TRBJ2-1 | TRBV6-2/TRBV6-3 | CASSYGTGEEYEQFF
TRBJ2-2 | TRBV27 | CASSLAGSAANTGELFF
TRBJ1-4 | TRBV28 | CASSFPGANEKLFF
TRBJ2-3 | TRBV7-9 | CASSLAGGPEDTQYF
TRBJ2-1 | TRBV4-2 | CASSQGNSGGVSYNEQFF
TRBJ2-7 | TRBV5-1 | CASSQGQGSYEQYF
TRBJ2-3 | TRBV5-6 | CASSFTGVGTDTQYF
TRBJ2-1 | TRBV30 | CAWRRRSNEQFF
TRBJ2-2 | TRBV2 | CASNTGDPAGELFF
TRBJ2-1 | TRBV12-3/TRBV12-4 | CASSLDGTDNEQFF
TRBJ1-2 | TRBV5-1 | CASSPSRTASYGYTF
TRBJ1-3 | TRBV14 | CASSQLLGNTIYF
TRBJ1-6 | TRBV25-1 | CASSERTGYDSPLHF
TRBJ2-3 | TRBV4-2 | CASSPGYADTQYF
TRBJ2-2 | TRBV7-2 | CASTKQGIVTGELFF
TRBJ1-1 | TRBV9 | CASSSGQPRDTEAFF
TRBJ1-2 | TRBV10-3 | CAISDTLKSPASGYTF
TRBJ2-5 | TRBV7-2 | CASGQRVPETQYF
TRBJ1-2 | TRBV12-3/TRBV12-4 | CASSSFRGVSGYTF
TRBJ2-5 | TRBV3-1 | CASSKSTVRETQYF
TRBJ2-3 | TRBV20-1 | CSAYGGGGSTDTQYF
TRBJ2-1 | TRBV9 | CASSVDAVRDNEQFF
TRBJ2-7 | TRBV4-3 | CASSQGTGFSNEQYF
TRBJ1-1 | TRBV10-1 | CASTRPGGGKDTEAFF
TRBJ1-5 | TRBV28 | CASIETVRSQPQHF
TRBJ1-4 | TRBV11-2 | CASSFRGQAIEKLFF
TRBJ2-5 | TRBV11-2 | CASSLVGVQETQYF
TRBJ2-5 | TRBV19 | CASTPDRGETQYF
TRBJ2-3 | TRBV11-2 | CASSPVSNTDTQYF
TRBJ2-7 | TRBV11-2 | CASSLERAGLYEQYF
TRBJ2-3 | TRBV18 | CASSPQGGANTDTQYF
TRBJ2-3 | TRBV7-6 | CASSPGGFTDTQYF
TRBJ2-5 | TRBV20-1 | CSAPIGAEETQYF